A single sample gave rise to the 23 T cell receptor beta chains below, sequenced in a study of blood T cell repertoires in COVID-19. TCRdb's copy holds only in-frame clones and misses some; the assay was immunoSEQ multiplex PCR. The table records roughly 300,000 clones, about 93% of them present only once. Material for sequencing was peripheral blood. The receptors come from a woman younger than 45 with COVID-19, enrolled during active disease.

V gene TRBV5-1 combines with J gene TRBJ2-5, with 7 bases matching TRBD2. The ends lost 4 bases at V and 5 bases at J; junction bases unmatched: 14. CDR1 SGHRS and CDR2 YFSETQ come from the germline V gene. The CDR3 has 16 amino acids. CDR3 nucleotides: TGCGCCAGCAGCCTGGGGAGCGGGACCCGCCGGGAGACCCAGTACTTC. It encodes CASSLGSGTRRETQYF.

The rearrangement links TRBV21-1 to TRBJ2-5; whether TRBD1, the table's D call, matches the DNA was not checked. TRBV21-1 is assigned pseudogene status. The CDR3 has 14 amino acids. CDR3 residues: CASSSVNRKETQYF. The CDR3 DNA sequence: TGTGCCAGCAGCTCGGTGAACAGGAAAGAGACCCAGTACTTC.

The chain carries TRBV2 and TRBJ2-7; 9 bases are shared with TRBD1. The germline V gene encodes CDR1 SNHLY and CDR2 FYNNEI. CDR3 length: 15 residues. The J segment lost 1 base and the V segment lost 5 bases, leaving 6 bases of the junction unmatched. The CDR3 protein is CASSYRTGESYEQYF. CDR3 sequence (DNA): TGTGCCAGCAGTTACCGGACAGGGGAATCCTACGAGCAGTACTTC.

The chain employs TRBV28 and TRBJ2-7; tentative D call: TRBD2 (6 bases). V was pared by 7 bases and J by 6 bases, with 19 bases between. CDR1 and CDR2 from the germline V gene are MDHEN and SYDVKM. This CDR3 is built from 14 residues. CDR3: CASIAGLRAREQYF. In DNA, the CDR3 is TGTGCCAGCATTGCGGGACTCAGGGCGCGCGAGCAGTACTTC. Together with reference TRBV28 and TRBJ2-7, the CDR3 gives the full variable domain: DVKVTQSSRYLVKRTGEKVFLECVQDMDHENMFWYRQDPGLGLRLIYFSYDVKMKEKGDIPEGYSVSREKKERFSLILESASTNQTSMYLCASIAGLRAREQYFGPGTRLTVT.

This clone was observed a single time. This chain links TRBV2 with TRBJ2-7; 8 nucleotides align to TRBD2. CDR3 size: 12 residues. Trimming cost V 6 bases and J 5 bases; bases outside gene matches: 3. Germline-derived CDR1 and CDR2 are SNHLY and FYNNEI. The DNA for the CDR3 is TGTGCCAGCAGCGGGACTAGGAACGAGCAGTACTTC. Translated: CASSGTRNEQYF.

CDR3 region: CASSLGQGFRSPLHF. CDR3 nucleotide sequence: TGTGCCAGCAGCTTGGGACAGGGTTTTCGGTCACCCCTCCACTTT. The chain uses TRBV5-8 and TRBJ1-6; 7 bases agree with TRBD1. Losses at the gene ends were 0 bases for V and 10 bases for J; bases not matched to a gene: 7. The germline CDR1 and CDR2 sequences are SGHTS and YDEGEE. This CDR3 is 15 amino acids long.

This chain joins TRBV5-4 and TRBJ2-2; tentatively, D is TRBD2 (6 bases). V lost 2 bases and J 1 base, leaving 9 bases between the germline ends. From germline, CDR1 is SGHNT and CDR2 YYREEE (reference sequence). The CDR3 extends over 15 amino acids. This chain's CDR3 is CASSFGGLNTGELFF. CDR3 bases: TGTGCCAGCAGCTTCGGGGGACTGAACACCGGGGAGCTGTTTTTT.

The chain links TRBV27 to TRBJ1-1; D is ambiguous. This CDR3 contains 13 residues. Trimming cost V 6 bases and J 4 bases, with 12 bases left between them. The germline V gene encodes CDR1 MNHEY and CDR2 SMNVEV (reference sequence). The CDR3 sequence is CASSLLGSTEAFF. For the CDR3, the DNA is TGTGCCAGCAGCCTACTGGGGAGCACTGAAGCTTTCTTT.

The rearrangement uses TRBV19 and TRBJ2-7, with D perhaps matching TRBD2 (5 bases). The germline CDR1 and CDR2 sequences are LNHDA and SQIVND (reference sequence). V was pared by 5 bases and J by 3 bases, with 11 bases between. The CDR3 runs to 13 residues. CDR3 sequence reads: CASSFRRDYEQYF. CDR3 nucleotides: TGTGCCAGTAGTTTCCGACGGGACTACGAGCAGTACTTC.

The V and J genes are TRBV6-2 or TRBV6-3 and TRBJ2-3; the D is unclear. V dropped 0 bases and J dropped 0 bases, with 10 bases sitting between them. The germline V gene encodes CDR1 MNHEY and CDR2 SVGEGT. CDR3 size: 16 residues. The CDR3 coding sequence is TGTGCCAGCAGTTACTCGGCGACCGGGAGCACAGATACGCAGTATTTT. This gives the protein CASSYSATGSTDTQYF.

This clone was counted once. The rearrangement joins TRBV4-1 to TRBJ2-3; 9 bases map to TRBD2. Trimming cost V 1 base and J 1 base; bases outside gene matches: 9. The germline V gene has CDR1 MGHRA and CDR2 YSYEKL. The CDR3 is made up of 18 amino acids. Here the CDR3 DNA reads TGCGCCAGCAGCCAAGCCGCCGCATGGACTAGCGGCACAGATACGCAGTATTTT. As protein: CASSQAAAWTSGTDTQYF.

In its sample, this clone was seen a few times. The chain couples TRBV4-3 to TRBJ2-7; perhaps TRBD1 as D (6 bases). From germline, CDR1 is LGHNA and CDR2 YSLEER. V was pared by 3 bases and J by 1 base, with 13 bases between. This CDR3 has 15 amino acids. The CDR3 loop is CASSQGADSSYEQYF. CDR3 DNA sequence: TGCGCCAGCAGCCAGGGAGCGGACAGTTCCTACGAGCAGTACTTC.

The chain carries TRBV21-1 and TRBJ2-6; TRBD2 is taken as the D call from the table, unchecked against the DNA. TRBV21-1 is a pseudogene locus. CDR3 size: 16 residues. For the CDR3, the DNA is TGTGCCAGCAGCAATTATACCGGTCTTGGGGCCAACGTCCTGACTTTC. It specifies CASSNYTGLGANVLTF.

V gene TRBV6-1 combines with J gene TRBJ1-1; a possible D gene is TRBD1 (5 bases). This CDR3 is 12 amino acids long. Deletions cut 2 bases from V and 6 bases from J, with 7 bases between. From germline, CDR1 is MNHNS and CDR2 SASEGT. The chain's CDR3 is CASSENRPEAFF. CDR3 DNA: TGTGCCAGCAGTGAAAACAGGCCTGAAGCTTTCTTT.

CDR3 nucleotide sequence: TGTGCCAGCAGCTTTAGATCGGGTTTCTCCTCTAGCACAGATACGCAGTATTTT. Translated, it gives CASSFRSGFSSSTDTQYF. The V call is TRBV7-2, the J call TRBJ2-3; unclear D gene. Germline V gene data show CDR1 as SGHTA and CDR2 as FQGNSA. This CDR3 region has 18 residues. Trimming took off 3 bases at V and 0 bases at J, with 19 bases between the two ends. The entire variable domain, with the rest obtained from reference TRBV7-2 and TRBJ2-3, is as follows: GAGVSQSPSNKVTEKGKDVELRCDPISGHTALYWYRQSLGQGLEFLIYFQGNSAPDKSGLPSDRFSAERTGGSVSTLTIQRTQQEDSAVYLCASSFRSGFSSSTDTQYFGPGTRLTVL.

The rearrangement uses TRBV2 and TRBJ1-6; a weak D match, TRBD1 (6 bases). Germline lookup yields CDR1 SNHLY and CDR2 FYNNEI. This CDR3 spans 14 amino acids. V gave up 7 bases and J gave up 7 bases, with 14 bases separating them. The CDR3 protein is CASTERGGNSPLHF. The DNA for the CDR3 is TGTGCCAGCACCGAGAGAGGGGGAAATTCACCCCTCCACTTT.

The CDR3 sequence is CASSEREGPDEQYF. As DNA, the CDR3 is TGTGCCAGCAGTGAACGGGAGGGCCCCGACGAGCAGTACTTC. The rearrangement uses TRBV6-1 and TRBJ2-7, with 8 bases aligning to TRBD2. The V gene's germline CDR1 is MNHNS and CDR2 SASEGT. CDR3 size: 14 residues. Trimming removed 2 bases from V and 5 bases from J; junction bases left unmatched: 5.

The rearrangement uses TRBV18 and TRBJ1-3; the D gene is possibly TRBD1 (5 bases). CDR3 size: 17 residues. Germline loops: CDR1 KGHSH, CDR2 LQKENI. V was pared by 3 bases and J by 4 bases, with 19 bases between. CDR3 in amino acids: CASSPQYAGHLGNTIYF. The CDR3 DNA reads TGTGCCAGCTCACCCCAGTACGCAGGACATCTGGGAAACACCATATATTTT.

This chain joins TRBV24-1 and TRBJ1-1, with 7 bases lining up with TRBD1. This CDR3 is 13 amino acids long. Germline V gives CDR1 KGHDR, CDR2 SFDVKD. Trimming removed 10 bases from V and 1 base from J; junction bases left unmatched: 5. CDR3 in DNA: TGTGCCACGAAGGGGGCTTCGAACACTGAAGCTTTCTTT. Amino acid sequence: CATKGASNTEAFF.

The V and J genes are TRBV11-2 and TRBJ1-4; D is unclear. This CDR3 is built from 12 residues. V lost 4 bases and J lost 12, with 12 bases in between. Germline V gene data show CDR1 as SGHAT and CDR2 as FQNNGV. The CDR3 reads CASSYRGGQLFF. CDR3 coding DNA: TGTGCCAGCAGCTATCGCGGCGGTCAACTGTTTTTT.

V gene TRBV5-1 combines with J gene TRBJ2-7; 10 bases fit TRBD1. The CDR3 consists of 14 residues. V shed 4 bases, J shed 5 bases, and the junction held 6 bases outside the gene matches. From germline, CDR1 is SGHRS and CDR2 YFSETQ. The CDR3: CASSRGQGSNEQYF. The DNA of the CDR3 is TGCGCCAGCAGCAGGGGACAGGGGTCCAACGAGCAGTACTTC.

V and J are TRBV30 and TRBJ2-3; the match to TRBD1 covers 8 bases. The trim removed 2 bases at V and 1 base at J, leaving 5 bases unmatched. The CDR3 covers 15 residues. Germline lookup yields CDR1 GTSNPN and CDR2 SVGIG (reference sequence). The CDR3 nucleotides read TGTGCCTGGAGTCCAGGGGGCGCCGGCACAGATACGCAGTATTTT. Translating gives CAWSPGGAGTDTQYF.

This clone has more than one count but fewer than ten. The V and J genes are TRBV25-1 and TRBJ2-3; TRBD2 matches at 7 bases. J was trimmed by 0 bases and V by 1 base; bases with no gene match: 10. The germline CDR1 and CDR2 sequences are MGHDK and SYGVNS. The CDR3 length is 18 residues. The CDR3 DNA sequence: TGTGCCAGCAGTGAATTTCGCTTGAGCGGGAATAGCACAGATACGCAGTATTTT. This sequence encodes CASSEFRLSGNSTDTQYF.